These 21 T cell receptor beta chains were all obtained from the same sample, sequenced in a study of identifying expanded T cells in peripheral blood (dated by TCRdb to the late 2010s). The library was built by means of the immunoSEQ multiplex PCR assay. TCRdb took over this immuneACCESS table, retaining in-frame rearrangements with V and J assigned. Such tables are incomplete; in checked studies, under half of the missing clones stem from an unresolved V gene, and the remainder is unexplained. The sample includes approximately 100,000 clones, with around nine tenths observed a single time. The leading ten clones occupy about a sixth of the sample. The sample taken for sequencing was blood. These TCRs come from a person aged 18 to 69 in good health.

Worth noting for this clone: One end of the junction varies from germline; a read error may be responsible. The genes are TRBV28 and TRBJ2-7; D gene uncertain. Germline V gene sequence: CDR1 MDHEN, CDR2 SYDVKM. The CDR3 contains 14 residues. In DNA form, the CDR3 reads TGTGCCAGCAGTTCACGGCAGAACTCCCACGAGCAGTACTTC. As protein: CASSSRQNSHEQYF. The entire variable domain, with the rest obtained from reference TRBV28 and TRBJ2-7, is as follows: DVKVTQSSRYLVKRTGEKVFLECVQDMDHENMFWYRQDPGLGLRLIYFSYDVKMKEKGDIPEGYSVSREKKERFSLILESASTNQTSMYLCASSSRQNSHEQYFGPGTRLTVT.

This clone appeared a single time. This rearrangement joins TRBV15 to TRBJ1-4; D not resolved. This CDR3 is built from 15 residues. Deletions cut 5 bases from V and 8 bases from J, with 18 bases between. Germline V gives CDR1 LNHNV, CDR2 YYDKDF (reference sequence). For the CDR3, the DNA is TGTGCCACCAGCGGTTACCGGGGTGCGGGGGAAAAACTGTTTTTT. It is translated as CATSGYRGAGEKLFF.

This CDR3 is CAWGRDRPYGYTF. CDR3 DNA: TGTGCCTGGGGGAGGGACAGGCCCTATGGCTACACCTTC. The gene calls are TRBV30 and TRBJ1-2, with 8 bases identical to TRBD1. This CDR3 is 13 amino acids long. Germline V gives CDR1 GTSNPN, CDR2 SVGIG (reference sequence). J was trimmed by 4 bases and V by 5 bases; bases with no gene match: 6.

V gene TRBV7-9 combines with J gene TRBJ2-7, with 13 bases matching TRBD2. Germline loops: CDR1 SEHNR, CDR2 FQNEAQ (reference sequence). The J segment lost 6 bases and the V segment lost 6 bases, leaving 8 bases of the junction unmatched. The CDR3 loop spans 15 amino acids. CDR3 protein: CASRYGLAGEAEQYF. Written as DNA, the CDR3 is TGTGCCAGCAGGTACGGACTAGCGGGGGAGGCCGAGCAGTACTTC.

The chain has TRBV7-9 and TRBJ2-1; the D is unclear. Between the trimmed V and J ends, which lost 2 bases and 12 bases, there was a span of 11 bases. This CDR3 has 12 amino acids. CDR1 is SEHNR and CDR2 is FQNEAQ in the germline V gene (reference sequence). This CDR3 is CASSLNSLGQFF. CDR3 DNA sequence: TGTGCCAGCAGCTTAAATTCCCTTGGGCAGTTCTTC.

This sequence joins TRBV5-5 and TRBJ2-1; 8 bases match TRBD1. Germline V gene data show CDR1 as SGHKS and CDR2 as YYEKEE (reference sequence). The length of the CDR3 is 15 residues. With V trimmed by 0 bases and J by 4 bases, 3 bases remained unmatched. CDR3 loop: CASSLEGQVYNEQFF. CDR3 nucleotide sequence: TGTGCCAGCAGCTTGGAGGGACAGGTATACAATGAGCAGTTCTTC.

As to this clone: At one end the junction does not follow the germline gene, possibly because of a read error. The chain has TRBV15 and TRBJ1-4; D perhaps matches TRBD1 (5 bases). Germline loops: CDR1 LNHNV, CDR2 YYDKDF (reference sequence). CDR3 length equals 15 residues. The CDR3 region has the DNA TGTGCCACCAGCGGAGACCTAGACAGAAATGAAAAACTGTTTTTT. It is translated as CATSGDLDRNEKLFF.

This clone was seen once. This rearrangement joins TRBV6-6 to TRBJ2-1, with D uncertain. This CDR3 spans 16 amino acids. The ends were cut back, 7 bases at V and 7 bases at J, with 23 bases in the middle. Germline V gives CDR1 MNHNY, CDR2 SVGAGI (reference sequence). CDR3 protein: CASTKITPANRNEQFF. The CDR3 DNA sequence: TGTGCCAGCACTAAGATCACCCCAGCTAACAGAAATGAGCAGTTCTTC.

The rearrangement links TRBV5-4 to TRBJ2-2; D is undetermined. CDR3 length: 12 residues. V lost 4 bases and J lost 6, with 7 bases in between. Germline V gene sequence: CDR1 SGHNT, CDR2 YYREEE (reference sequence). CDR3 bases: TGTGCCAGCAGCAGGGATTCCGGGGAGCTGTTTTTT. This encodes CASSRDSGELFF.

This rearrangement joins TRBV15 to TRBJ1-1; D uncertain. The germline CDR1 and CDR2 sequences are LNHNV and YYDKDF (reference sequence). Trimming cost V 1 base and J 4 bases, with 13 bases left between them. The CDR3 is 15 amino acids. The CDR3 reads CATSRGISKFTEAFF. As DNA, the CDR3 is TGTGCCACCAGCAGAGGTATATCGAAGTTCACTGAAGCTTTCTTT.

The V and J genes are TRBV19 and TRBJ2-3, with D possibly matching TRBD2 (6 bases). Germline CDR1 reads LNHDA; CDR2 reads SQIVND (reference sequence). Trimming shortened V by 2 bases and J by 9 bases, and 12 bases separated the two germline ends. The CDR3 runs to 13 residues. The CDR3 reads CASSITGGATQYF. For the CDR3, the DNA is TGTGCCAGTAGTATAACCGGCGGGGCCACGCAGTATTTT.

J is TRBJ2-5 and V is TRBV28; perhaps D is TRBD1 or TRBD2 (5 bases each). CDR3 length equals 16 residues. Germline values: CDR1 MDHEN, CDR2 SYDVKM. V lost 4 bases and J 4 bases, leaving 19 bases between the germline ends. DNA for the CDR3: TGTGCCAGCAGTTATCCTGAGGGGAACGAGGCAGAGACCCAGTACTTC. Protein sequence: CASSYPEGNEAETQYF. Variable domain in full (rest from reference TRBV28 and TRBJ2-5): DVKVTQSSRYLVKRTGEKVFLECVQDMDHENMFWYRQDPGLGLRLIYFSYDVKMKEKGDIPEGYSVSREKKERFSLILESASTNQTSMYLCASSYPEGNEAETQYFGPGTRLLVL.

The CDR3 sequence is CASTRGGFGELFF. DNA for the CDR3: TGTGCCAGCACCCGCGGGGGTTTCGGGGAGCTGTTTTTT. The gene calls are TRBV18 and TRBJ2-2, with 7 nucleotides matching TRBD2. The CDR3 loop spans 13 amino acids. After removal of 8 bases from V and 7 bases from J, the junction contained 7 bases not matched to a gene. Germline CDR1 is KGHSH and CDR2 is LQKENI. The full variable domain, completed using reference TRBV18 and TRBJ2-2, is NAGVMQNPRHLVRRRGQEARLRCSPMKGHSHVYWYRQLPEEGLKFMVYLQKENIIDESGMPKERFSAEFPKEGPSILRIQQVVRGDSAAYFCASTRGGFGELFFGEGSRLTVL.

The chain couples TRBV28 to TRBJ2-3; TRBD2 might be the D (6 bases). Per the germline V gene, CDR1 is MDHEN and CDR2 is SYDVKM. Between the trimmed V and J ends, which lost 7 bases and 4 bases, there was a span of 18 bases. This CDR3 spans 15 amino acids. CDR3 sequence (DNA): TGTGCCAGCACGCGGGGCGGGTTGATGGCAGATACGCAGTATTTT. This encodes CASTRGGLMADTQYF.

V is TRBV6-5 and J is TRBJ1-4; D possibly corresponds to TRBD1 (6 bases). V was trimmed by 2 bases and J by 7 bases, leaving 14 bases between them. Per germline, CDR1 MNHEY and CDR2 SVGAGI. The CDR3 sequence is 15 residues long. In DNA, the CDR3 is TGTGCCAGCAGTTACACTGGGACATTCGCTGAAAAACTGTTTTTT. Translating it yields CASSYTGTFAEKLFF.

CDR3 loop: CASSQWGQLGEQYF. CDR3 in DNA: TGCGCCAGCAGCCAATGGGGGCAACTGGGGGAGCAGTACTTC. The chain uses TRBV4-1 and TRBJ2-7; D might be TRBD1 (6 bases). Trimming stripped 2 bases from V and 7 bases from J, with 15 bases between. This CDR3 spans 14 amino acids. Looked up from germline, CDR1 is MGHRA and CDR2 is YSYEKL.

V is TRBV27 and J is TRBJ1-4; TRBD1 agrees at 9 bases. This CDR3 spans 17 amino acids. Germline V gene sequence: CDR1 MNHEY, CDR2 SMNVEV (reference sequence). V dropped 6 bases and J dropped 8; count of bases not matched to a gene: 16. DNA of the CDR3: TGTGCCAGCAGGGCTGAGGGACAGGGCATCCTTAACGAAAAACTGTTTTTT. Amino acids: CASRAEGQGILNEKLFF.

The J gene is TRBJ1-5, the V gene TRBV5-4, with no clear D. The germline V and J ends were trimmed by 0 bases and 5 bases, with 9 bases remaining between them. CDR1 and CDR2 (germline): SGHNT, YYREEE (reference sequence). The CDR3 length is 14 residues. The CDR3 DNA sequence: TGTGCCAGCAGCTTGGGGGTCAGCGATCAGCCCCAGCATTTT. It translates to CASSLGVSDQPQHF.

The gene calls are TRBV7-2 and TRBJ2-2; D is possibly TRBD2 (6 bases). Trimming pared 5 bases from V and 3 bases from J, leaving 10 bases between. Germline V gene data show CDR1 as SGHTA and CDR2 as FQGNSA. The CDR3 length is 14 residues. CDR3 region: CASSLGLYTGELFF. In nucleotides, the CDR3 is TGTGCCAGCAGCCTGGGACTCTACACCGGGGAGCTGTTTTTT.

This chain joins TRBV7-2 and TRBJ2-2; 8 positions agree with TRBD2. This CDR3 is built from 15 residues. The V gene's germline CDR1 is SGHTA and CDR2 FQGNSA. V shed 2 bases, J shed 5 bases, and the junction held 4 bases outside the gene matches. CDR3 loop: CASSLRIAGTGELFF. CDR3 DNA sequence: TGTGCCAGCAGCTTACGAATAGCGGGGACCGGGGAGCTGTTTTTT.

V usage is TRBV15 and J usage is TRBJ2-5; 12 bases agree with TRBD1. The V gene end was trimmed by 4 bases and the J gene end by 2 bases; junction bases not matched to a gene: 5. Germline-derived CDR1 and CDR2 are LNHNV and YYDKDF (reference sequence). CDR3 length: 16 amino acids. The CDR3 DNA sequence: TGTGCCACCAGCACCGGGACAGGGGGCAATCAAGAGACCCAGTACTTC. This translates into CATSTGTGGNQETQYF.